The 9 T cell receptor beta chains reported below all come from one sample, sequenced in a study of Ad26.COV2.S vaccination and SARS-CoV-2 variants. The assay was immunoSEQ multiplex PCR, and TCRdb's table has in-frame clones only and misses some. The data hold fewer than 500,000 clones, with roughly 88% observed a single time. Treatment: 15 to 20 received Ad26.COV2.S at low or high dose, single or two shots; several received placebo; per-sample allocation not given. After the first vaccine or placebo injection, samples were drawn on day 63. The sample in question was peripheral blood, obtained in a trial of Ad26.COV2.S vaccine versus placebo. Receptors were obtained from a person aged 18-60 years who received the Ad26.COV2.S COVID-19 vaccine or a placebo.

This clone was counted a single time. The J gene is TRBJ2-7, the V gene TRBV7-9; 15 bases are a match to TRBD2. Germline CDR1 reads SEHNR; CDR2 reads FQNEAQ (reference sequence). The CDR3 is made up of 17 amino acids. Unmatched junction bases numbered 4, after V lost 4 bases and J lost 0 bases. The CDR3 is CASSSGLAGGASYEQYF. The CDR3 nucleotides are TGTGCCAGCAGCTCAGGACTAGCGGGAGGGGCCTCCTACGAGCAGTACTTC.

J is TRBJ1-5 and V is TRBV7-2; D not certain. Trimming took off 3 bases at V and 3 bases at J, with 9 bases between the two ends. This CDR3 is 14 amino acids long. Germline CDR1 SGHTA, CDR2 FQGNSA. In DNA form, the CDR3 reads TGTGCCAGCAGCTTTTTGGTGCCCAATCAGCCCCAGCATTTT. It specifies CASSFLVPNQPQHF.

Of note for this clone: Other DNA sequences of this sample code for an identical CDR3. The chain links TRBV27 to TRBJ2-3; no clear D gene. CDR3 size: 12 residues. CDR1 is MNHEY and CDR2 is SMNVEV in the germline V gene (reference sequence). Trimming took off 3 bases at V and 6 bases at J, with 7 bases between the two ends. The CDR3 loop reads CASSLRGDTQYF. The CDR3, as DNA: TGTGCCAGCAGTTTGAGAGGTGATACGCAGTATTTT.

V is TRBV7-8 and J is TRBJ2-1; 9 bases are a match to TRBD2. V lost 2 bases, J lost 10 bases, and 15 bases stayed unmatched. Per the germline V gene, CDR1 is SGHVS and CDR2 is FQNEAQ. CDR3 length: 17 residues. CDR3 in amino acids: CASSLPTSGQGEGEQFF. The CDR3 coding sequence is TGTGCCAGCAGCTTACCAACTAGCGGGCAGGGAGAGGGGGAGCAGTTCTTC. Looking up the rest from reference TRBV7-8 and TRBJ2-1 gives the full variable domain: GAGVSQSPRYKVAKRGQDVALRCDPISGHVSLFWYQQALGQGPEFLTYFQNEAQLDKSGLPSDRFFAERPEGSVSTLKIQRTQQEDSAVYLCASSLPTSGQGEGEQFFGPGTRLTVL.

J is TRBJ1-6 and V is TRBV11-2, with D possibly TRBD1 on 5 matching bases. This CDR3 region has 15 residues. The V end was cut by 1 base, the J end by 7 bases, with 11 bases between. Germline V CDR1 and CDR2: SGHAT, FQNNGV. The CDR3 DNA sequence: TGTGCCAGCAGCTTAGGGGGCTGGGGGAATTCACCCCTCCACTTT. It is translated as CASSLGGWGNSPLHF.

Only one count was recorded for this clone. The chain has TRBV24-1 and TRBJ1-1; TRBD1 agrees at 8 bases. The ends lost 9 bases at V and 1 base at J; junction bases unmatched: 6. The CDR3 loop spans 14 amino acids. Germline V gene sequence: CDR1 KGHDR, CDR2 SFDVKD. CDR3 in DNA: TGTGCCACCCGAACAGGGGGGGAGAACACTGAAGCTTTCTTT. Protein: CATRTGGENTEAFF.

The chain is built from TRBV5-1 and TRBJ2-1; the match to TRBD2 covers 11 bases. The CDR3 loop spans 15 amino acids. V lost 6 bases, J lost 8 bases, and 10 bases stayed unmatched. Germline-derived CDR1 and CDR2 are SGHRS and YFSETQ. DNA of the CDR3: TGCGCCAGCAACTTAGCGGGAGGGCCATTCGATGAGCAGTTCTTC. Protein sequence: CASNLAGGPFDEQFF.

The gene calls are TRBV27 and TRBJ2-3, with 7 bases lining up with TRBD2. CDR3 size: 13 residues. J gave up 5 bases and V 4 bases, and 3 bases lay outside the gene matches. Germline V gene lookup returns CDR1 MNHEY and CDR2 SMNVEV (reference sequence). The CDR3 here is CASSSGGGDTQYF. CDR3 DNA: TGTGCCAGCAGTTCTGGCGGGGGAGATACGCAGTATTTT.

The V call is TRBV7-2, the J call TRBJ2-3; maybe TRBD1 (6 bases). Looked up from germline, CDR1 is SGHTA and CDR2 is FQGNSA. The CDR3 length is 16 residues. V gave up 1 base and J gave up 4 bases, with 15 bases separating them. CDR3 sequence: CASSLGAGVDSDTQYF. DNA of the CDR3: TGTGCCAGCAGCTTAGGAGCAGGGGTCGACTCAGATACGCAGTATTTT.